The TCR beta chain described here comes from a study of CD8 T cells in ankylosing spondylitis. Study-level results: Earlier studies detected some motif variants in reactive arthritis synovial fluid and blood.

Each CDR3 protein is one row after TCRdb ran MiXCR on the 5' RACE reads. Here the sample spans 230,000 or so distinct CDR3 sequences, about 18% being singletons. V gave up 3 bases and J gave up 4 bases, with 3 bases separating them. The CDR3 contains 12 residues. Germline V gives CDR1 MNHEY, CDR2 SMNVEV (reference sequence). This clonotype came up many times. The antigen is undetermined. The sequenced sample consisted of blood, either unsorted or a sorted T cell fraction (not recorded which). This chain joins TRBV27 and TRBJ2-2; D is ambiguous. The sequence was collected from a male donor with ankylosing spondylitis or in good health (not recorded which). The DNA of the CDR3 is TGTGCCAGCAGTTTCGCCACCGGGGAGCTGTTTTTT. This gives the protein CASSFATGELFF.